This is a list of T cell receptor beta chains from one sample in a study of beta chain features in type 1 diabetes. The protocol was immunoSEQ multiplex PCR, while the TCRdb copy is restricted to in-frame clones and leaves out a portion. The data show approximately 380,000 clones, over 13% seen once. Sequenced sample: naive CD4+ T cells from blood. These receptor sequences come from a woman between 18 and 29 years old in good health. Each CDR3 is given with its conserved first and last residue. A D gene is named only where the DNA matches it firmly. Where a row states a size, it is once, few, many or the class of an expanded clone; other rows omit it.

J,D,V,size,CDR3,DNA
TRBJ2-1,TRBD2,TRBV7-9,few,CASSFSGAYNEQFF,TGTGCCAGCAGCTTCAGCGGGGCCTACAATGAGCAGTTCTTC
TRBJ2-5,TRBD1,TRBV5-6,few,CASSSGTGVGETQYF,TGTGCCAGCAGTTCCGGGACAGGGGTCGGAGAGACCCAGTACTTC
TRBJ1-4,TRBD1,TRBV28,.,CASPAGQYNEKLFF,TGTGCCAGTCCTGCGGGACAGTATAATGAAAAACTGTTTTTT
TRBJ2-4,.,TRBV28,.,CASTPSTGIQYF,TGTGCCAGCACCCCTTCAACAGGCATTCAGTACTTC
TRBJ2-1,TRBD1,TRBV19,.,CASSPAGTGLNEQFF,TGTGCCAGTAGTCCTGCCGGGACAGGGTTGAATGAGCAGTTCTTC
TRBJ2-1,TRBD2,TRBV4-3,few,CASSQAGGGNFNEQFF,TGCGCCAGCAGCCAAGCGGGAGGCGGGAATTTCAATGAGCAGTTCTTC
TRBJ2-7,TRBD1,TRBV5-1,.,CASSWDRGPYEQYF,TGCGCCAGCAGCTGGGACAGGGGGCCCTACGAGCAGTACTTC
TRBJ2-1,.,TRBV19,.,CASSIAGLNNEQFF,TGTGCCAGTAGTATTGCGGGTCTCAACAATGAGCAGTTCTTC
TRBJ2-3,.,TRBV7-2,few,CASSLAGGTDTQYF,TGTGCCAGCAGCTTAGCGGGAGGCACAGATACGCAGTATTTT
TRBJ2-5,TRBD1,TRBV18,.,CASSLRDRQETQYF,TGTGCCAGCTCACTCCGGGACAGACAAGAGACCCAGTACTTC
TRBJ2-7,TRBD2,TRBV7-8,few,CASSISGSSYEQYF,TGTGCCAGCAGCATTAGCGGGAGTAGTTACGAGCAGTACTTC
TRBJ2-7,TRBD1,TRBV29-1,few,CSGSGQGAVGYEQYF,TGCAGCGGGTCGGGACAGGGGGCTGTTGGGTACGAGCAGTACTTC
TRBJ1-1,.,TRBV5-1,.,CASASTLNTEAFF,TGCGCCAGCGCCTCGACACTGAACACTGAAGCTTTCTTT
TRBJ1-2,.,TRBV10-3,.,CAISGELYGYTF,TGTGCCATCAGTGGCGAACTGTATGGCTACACCTTC
TRBJ1-1,.,TRBV5-1,.,CASSFSLEVTEAFF,TGCGCCAGCAGCTTCAGTTTGGAGGTAACTGAAGCTTTCTTT
TRBJ1-5,.,TRBV19,.,CASSLEGSLLNQPQHF,TGTGCCAGTTCGCTGGAGGGCAGTTTACTAAATCAGCCCCAGCATTTT
TRBJ2-5,.,TRBV5-1,few,CASSDRQLLSETQYF,TGCGCCAGCAGCGATCGACAGCTTCTCTCGGAGACCCAGTACTTC
TRBJ1-1,TRBD1,TRBV28,.,CASRVDREDTEAFF,TGTGCCAGCAGGGTTGACAGGGAGGACACTGAAGCTTTCTTT
TRBJ2-1,.,TRBV6-5,few,CASAGIAYNEQFF,TGTGCCAGCGCAGGAATCGCCTACAATGAGCAGTTCTTC
TRBJ2-3,.,TRBV6-5,.,CASSYSSAKGSDTQYF,TGTGCCAGCAGTTACTCTAGCGCAAAAGGCTCAGATACGCAGTATTTT
TRBJ2-5,.,TRBV7-2,few,CASSPGELEGAQYF,TGTGCCAGCAGTCCCGGGGAGCTAGAGGGGGCCCAGTACTTC
TRBJ1-4,.,TRBV25-1,few,CASSEWRGNEKLFF,TGTGCCAGCAGTGAATGGAGAGGCAATGAAAAACTGTTTTTT
TRBJ1-5,.,TRBV30,.,CAWTDRFNQPQHF,TGTGCCTGGACGGACAGATTCAATCAGCCCCAGCATTTT
TRBJ2-7,TRBD2,TRBV27,few,CASKHAGVYADEQYF,TGTGCCAGCAAGCATGCGGGAGTCTATGCGGACGAGCAGTACTTC
TRBJ2-7,TRBD1,TRBV29-1,few,CSVQRGQGGEQYF,TGCAGCGTTCAGCGGGGACAGGGAGGCGAGCAGTACTTC
TRBJ2-3,.,TRBV6-5,few,CAGSSVTQGDTQYF,TGTGCCGGAAGTAGCGTGACACAGGGAGATACGCAGTATTTT
TRBJ2-2,TRBD1,TRBV4-2,.,CASSDRANTGELFF,TGTGCCAGCAGCGACAGGGCGAACACCGGGGAGCTGTTTTTT
TRBJ2-2,.,TRBV5-1,few,CASSFFGHPTGELFF,TGCGCCAGCAGCTTTTTTGGACATCCTACCGGGGAGCTGTTTTTT
TRBJ1-2,.,TRBV27,few,CASRKTGLNYGYTF,TGTGCCAGCAGGAAGACAGGTCTTAACTATGGCTACACCTTC